This T cell receptor beta chain stems from a study of metastatic and nonmetastatic thyroid tumors. Study-level information: For malignant and benign thyroid patients, tumor or nodule tissue and blood were the sources whose repertoires were compared.

All patients were untreated before thyroid surgery. This clone was recorded only once. What it binds is not known. Study-wide results and limits: Reported TCR beta diversity, measured in blood and tumor, was significantly higher for malignant thyroid tumors than for benign nodules.

The CDR3 sequence is 14 residues long. Germline loops: CDR1 SGHRS, CDR2 YFSETQ. V was pared by 0 bases and J by 6 bases, with 9 bases between. Authors' methods: Across clinicopathological groups, CDR3 differences served as the basis for building a distant-metastasis classifier for papillary thyroid cancer. TCRdb ran MiXCR on the PCR reads. These V and J calls rely on TCRdb rather than the paper's analysis. The sample lists 3,800 or so clones; around a third were seen once. The TCR comes from a female donor with papillary thyroid cancer or a benign thyroid nodule (not recorded which). Some clones in this sample may be carry-over from other donors' samples. Sequences were obtained from adjacent normal tissue. The rearrangement links TRBV5-1 to TRBJ2-2, with a tentative D call TRBD1 (6 bases). CDR3 bases: TGCGCCAGCAGCTTGGCCACAGGGCCCGGGGAGCTGTTTTTT. It encodes CASSLATGPGELFF.